A selection of T cell receptor beta chains follows, all from one sample in a study of cytomegalovirus exposure and HLA in healthy donors. Only in-frame clones appear in the TCRdb table, and some are missing; sequencing was by immunoSEQ multiplex PCR. The table records under 150,000 clones, about 9.1% of them present only once. Sequenced material: PBMCs. All receptors come from a woman between 35 and 50 years old in good health and CMV-seropositive. Each CDR3 is given with its conserved first and last residue. D genes are given only for firm matches. Where a row states a size, it is once, few, many or the class of an expanded clone; other rows omit it.

V: TRBV5-1; size: few; D: .; J: TRBJ1-5; CDR3: CASSLGQNNQPQHF; DNA: TGCGCCAGCAGCCTCGGACAAAACAATCAGCCCCAGCATTTT
V: TRBV11-2; size: .; D: TRBD1; J: TRBJ2-5; CDR3: CASSSGQAETQYF; DNA: TGTGCCAGCAGCTCGGGACAGGCGGAGACCCAGTACTTC
V: TRBV7-2; size: .; D: .; J: TRBJ2-1; CDR3: CASSSGLGSSYNEQFF; DNA: TGTGCCAGCAGCTCGGGACTTGGGAGCTCCTACAATGAGCAGTTCTTC
V: TRBV5-4; size: .; D: .; J: TRBJ2-3; CDR3: CASSSQEGSDTQYF; DNA: TGTGCCAGCAGCTCCCAGGAGGGTTCAGATACGCAGTATTTT
V: TRBV4-1; size: few; D: .; J: TRBJ1-2; CDR3: CASSHQGRDYGYTF; DNA: TGCGCCAGCAGCCACCAGGGGAGGGACTATGGCTACACCTTC
V: TRBV13; size: .; D: .; J: TRBJ2-5; CDR3: CASSLQGETQYF; DNA: TGTGCCAGCAGCTTACAGGGAGAGACCCAGTACTTC
V: TRBV5-4; size: .; D: TRBD1; J: TRBJ1-6; CDR3: CASSRQDRGYNSPLHF; DNA: TGTGCCAGCAGCCGACAGGACAGGGGATATAATTCACCCCTCCACTTT
V: TRBV6-1; size: few; D: .; J: TRBJ1-1; CDR3: CASGRVYTEAFF; DNA: TGTGCCAGCGGCAGGGTTTACACTGAAGCTTTCTTT
V: TRBV6-5; size: few; D: .; J: TRBJ1-2; CDR3: CASRQDYGYTF; DNA: TGTGCCAGCAGACAAGACTATGGCTACACCTTC
V: TRBV2; size: .; D: TRBD1; J: TRBJ2-3; CDR3: CASSEMGQGTDTQYF; DNA: TGTGCCAGCAGTGAGATGGGACAGGGCACAGATACGCAGTATTTT
V: TRBV5-1; size: few; D: .; J: TRBJ2-2; CDR3: CASSLYGVGTGELFF; DNA: TGCGCCAGCAGCTTGTACGGGGTGGGCACCGGGGAGCTGTTTTTT
V: TRBV15; size: few; D: TRBD1; J: TRBJ1-6; CDR3: CATSAGTGGSSYNSPLHF; DNA: TGTGCCACCAGCGCCGGGACAGGGGGAAGCTCCTATAATTCACCCCTCCACTTT
V: TRBV4-1; size: few; D: TRBD2; J: TRBJ2-7; CDR3: CASSQQLARAYEQYF; DNA: TGCGCCAGCAGCCAGCAACTAGCGAGGGCCTACGAGCAGTACTTC
V: TRBV19; size: .; D: TRBD2; J: TRBJ2-1; CDR3: CASSIRTSDGYDEQFF; DNA: TGTGCCAGTAGTATTCGGACTAGCGACGGATACGATGAGCAGTTCTTC
V: TRBV19; size: few; D: TRBD2; J: TRBJ2-2; CDR3: CASSPGGLAGGNTGELFF; DNA: TGTGCCAGTAGTCCCGGGGGGCTAGCGGGGGGGAACACCGGGGAGCTGTTTTTT
V: TRBV4-3; size: .; D: .; J: TRBJ2-7; CDR3: CASSPNAGYEQYF; DNA: TGCGCCAGCAGCCCCAACGCGGGATACGAGCAGTACTTC
V: TRBV9; size: few; D: .; J: TRBJ1-2; CDR3: CASSVEPGLDGYTF; DNA: TGTGCCAGCAGCGTAGAACCAGGGCTGGATGGCTACACCTTC
V: TRBV5-1; size: few; D: .; J: TRBJ2-7; CDR3: CASSPGHSWSYEQYF; DNA: TGCGCCAGCAGCCCCGGTCACAGCTGGTCCTACGAGCAGTACTTC
V: TRBV7-9; size: .; D: TRBD1; J: TRBJ2-5; CDR3: CASSLRTGLETQYF; DNA: TGTGCCAGCAGCCTTAGGACAGGGCTGGAGACCCAGTACTTC
V: TRBV7-9; size: .; D: .; J: TRBJ2-2; CDR3: CASRRDSGTGELFF; DNA: TGTGCCAGCAGAAGGGACTCTGGGACCGGGGAGCTGTTTTTT
V: TRBV5-1; size: .; D: .; J: TRBJ2-7; CDR3: CASSLDRATYEQYF; DNA: TGCGCCAGCAGCTTGGACAGGGCTACCTACGAGCAGTACTTC
V: TRBV6-5; size: few; D: .; J: TRBJ1-3; CDR3: CASSWSKVSSGNTIYF; DNA: TGTGCCAGCAGTTGGAGCAAGGTCAGCTCTGGAAACACCATATATTTT
V: TRBV5-4; size: few; D: .; J: TRBJ2-3; CDR3: CASSLAAGRPDTQYF; DNA: TGTGCCAGCAGCTTGGCCGCGGGGCGTCCAGATACGCAGTATTTT
V: TRBV27; size: .; D: .; J: TRBJ2-5; CDR3: CASSFLPGGTLRETQYF; DNA: TGTGCCAGCAGTTTCCTTCCCGGGGGAACACTCCGGGAGACCCAGTACTTC
V: TRBV5-6; size: .; D: TRBD1; J: TRBJ1-2; CDR3: CASSLSLGQATSGYTF; DNA: TGTGCCAGCAGCCTAAGCCTCGGACAGGCCACGAGTGGCTACACCTTC
V: TRBV6-1; size: .; D: TRBD1; J: TRBJ2-1; CDR3: CASSELTGTGYSDEQFF; DNA: TGTGCCAGCAGTGAATTGACCGGGACAGGGTACTCCGATGAGCAGTTCTTC
V: TRBV6-5; size: .; D: .; J: TRBJ1-2; CDR3: CASTPWEGSSYGYTF; DNA: TGTGCCAGCACCCCCTGGGAGGGGTCGAGCTATGGCTACACCTTC
V: TRBV18; size: .; D: TRBD1; J: TRBJ1-1; CDR3: CASSPAGQGMTEAFF; DNA: TGTGCCAGCTCACCAGCCGGACAGGGGATGACTGAAGCTTTCTTT
V: TRBV13; size: few; D: .; J: TRBJ2-5; CDR3: CASSLNGPWETQYF; DNA: TGTGCCAGCAGCTTAAATGGCCCATGGGAGACCCAGTACTTC
V: TRBV18; size: .; D: .; J: TRBJ1-1; CDR3: CASSPRQGLTEAFF; DNA: TGTGCCAGCTCACCCCGTCAGGGGCTCACTGAAGCTTTCTTT
V: TRBV5-6; size: .; D: TRBD1; J: TRBJ2-1; CDR3: CASSLGAGGLNEQFF; DNA: TGTGCCAGCAGCTTAGGGGCAGGGGGCTTGAATGAGCAGTTCTTC
V: TRBV18; size: few; D: .; J: TRBJ1-1; CDR3: CASSPGRVSSEAFF; DNA: TGTGCCAGCTCACCGGGGAGGGTGAGCTCTGAAGCTTTCTTT
V: TRBV7-7; size: .; D: TRBD1; J: TRBJ2-3; CDR3: CASSLTGASTDTQYF; DNA: TGTGCCAGCAGCCTGACAGGGGCCTCCACAGATACGCAGTATTTT
V: TRBV29-1; size: .; D: .; J: TRBJ1-2; CDR3: CSVRKPLNYGYTF; DNA: TGCAGCGTCCGAAAGCCTCTGAACTATGGCTACACCTTC
V: TRBV7-2; size: .; D: .; J: TRBJ2-5; CDR3: CASSLGGGAQGAQYF; DNA: TGTGCCAGCAGCTTAGGAGGCGGGGCCCAGGGGGCCCAGTACTTC